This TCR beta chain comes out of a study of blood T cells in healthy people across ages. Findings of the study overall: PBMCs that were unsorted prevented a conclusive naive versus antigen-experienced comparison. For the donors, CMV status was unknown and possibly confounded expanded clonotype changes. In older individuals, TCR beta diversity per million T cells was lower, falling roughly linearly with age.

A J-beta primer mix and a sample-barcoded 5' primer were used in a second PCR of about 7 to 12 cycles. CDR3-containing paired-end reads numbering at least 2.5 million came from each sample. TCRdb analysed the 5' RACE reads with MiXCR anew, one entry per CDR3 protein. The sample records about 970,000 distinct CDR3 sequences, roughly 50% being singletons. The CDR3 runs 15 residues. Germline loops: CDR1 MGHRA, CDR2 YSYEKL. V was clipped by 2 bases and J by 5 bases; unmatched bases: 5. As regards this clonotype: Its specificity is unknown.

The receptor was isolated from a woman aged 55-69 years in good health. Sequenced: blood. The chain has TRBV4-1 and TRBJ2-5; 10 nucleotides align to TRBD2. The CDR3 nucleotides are TGCGCCAGCAGCCAATTAGCGGGAGGACTTGAGACCCAGTACTTC. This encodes CASSQLAGGLETQYF.